This T cell receptor (beta chain) was recovered during a study of radiotherapy plus CTLA-4 blockade in lung cancer. General observations from the study: Once radiotherapy plus ipilimumab had been given, TCR clones derived from tumor expanded in blood. Response was reportedly best predicted by early blood T cell clone dynamics, with interferon-beta.

V lost 2 bases, J lost 5 bases, and 6 bases lay in between. The CDR3 length is 13 residues. Germline lookup yields CDR1 MDHEN and CDR2 SYDVKM. Only in-frame clones appear in the TCRdb table, and some are missing; sequencing was by immunoSEQ multiplex PCR. The sample records tens of thousands of clones, 65% to 85% being singletons. This clone is medium-sized within its sample. The antigen is not known. Different DNA sequences within this sample yield the same CDR3. Enrolled patients, whose metastatic non-small-cell lung cancer was chemo-refractory, received focal radiation plus CTLA-4 blockade with ipilimumab.

The rearrangement joins TRBV28 to TRBJ1-4; no definite D call. Sequencing was performed on peripheral blood, taken from a patient treated with radiotherapy plus ipilimumab. The sequence was obtained from a human donor with non-small cell lung cancer whose response to radiotherapy plus ipilimumab could not be evaluated. The chain's CDR3 is CASSLPGNEKLFF. In nucleotides, the CDR3 is TGTGCCAGCAGTTTACCCGGGAATGAAAAACTGTTTTTT.